Sequencing of this T cell receptor beta chain was carried out in a study of cytomegalovirus exposure and HLA in healthy donors. V was cut by 2 bases and J by 3 bases, with 8 bases left in between. This CDR3 spans 14 amino acids. CDR1 is KGHSH, CDR2 LQKENI, per germline. A word on this clone: Its specificity is not known.

PCR primers comprised 60 Vbeta and 13 Jbeta primers. Repertoires were generated with immunoSEQ multiplex PCR, while TCRdb's copy carries only in-frame clones and drops some. Of about 200,000 clones listed, 75% to 90% are singletons. Study-level results: When a later analysis was performed, an Asian-associated ancestry cluster reportedly had fewer N-insertions than the roughly 630-donor mean. Later analysis found that TCR beta chains associated with HLA were more clonally expanded than other, equally common chains.

The source material was PBMCs. The source is a boy aged 2 to 10 in good health and CMV-seronegative. The chain links TRBV18 to TRBJ1-5; D perhaps matches TRBD1 (5 bases). CDR3 nucleotides: TGTGCCAGCTCACCAGGGGCCGACAATCAGCCCCAGCATTTT. Encoded protein: CASSPGADNQPQHF.